The rows below give T cell receptor beta chains drawn from one sample of a study of cytomegalovirus exposure and HLA in healthy donors. Clones were read by immunoSEQ multiplex PCR, and TCRdb kept only the in-frame ones, dropping some. The sample has approximately 100,000 clones, less than 10% seen once. Sequenced input: PBMCs. The receptors shown here come from a man aged 50-59 years in good health and CMV-seropositive. CDR3s include the opening cysteine and the closing phenylalanine or tryptophan. Fields, in order: D gene, J gene, clone size, V gene, CDR3 protein, CDR3 DNA. The D gene is left open where the match is weak. Size values are once, few and many counts, or a class for expanded clones, and some rows have none.

TRBD2 TRBJ2-7 few TRBV30 CAWNREGHIRYEQYF TGTGCCTGGAACCGGGAGGGCCATATTCGCTACGAGCAGTACTTC
. TRBJ2-3 few TRBV19 CASPLLEDTQYF TGTGCCAGCCCCCTACTAGAAGATACGCAGTATTTT
. TRBJ2-1 . TRBV11-2 CASSFSREQFF TGTGCCAGCAGCTTCTCTCGGGAGCAGTTCTTC
. TRBJ2-5 many TRBV6-6 CASSSAHGETQYF TGTGCCAGCAGTTCGGCCCACGGGGAGACCCAGTACTTC
. TRBJ1-1 . TRBV5-4 CASSWVRYGGNTEAFF TGTGCCAGCAGCTGGGTTAGGTACGGAGGGAACACTGAAGCTTTCTTT
. TRBJ2-5 few TRBV6-6 CASSPQGGLETQYF TGTGCCAGCAGCCCACAGGGAGGGCTGGAGACCCAGTACTTC
. TRBJ1-1 few TRBV20-1 CSAFNTEAFF TGCAGTGCCTTTAACACTGAAGCTTTCTTT
. TRBJ1-5 few TRBV7-9 CASSLAGAHNQPQHF TGTGCCAGCAGCTTAGCAGGGGCGCACAATCAGCCCCAGCATTTT
TRBD2 TRBJ2-7 few TRBV28 CASSDTSGSRYEQYF TGTGCCAGCAGTGACACTAGCGGGAGTAGGTACGAGCAGTACTTC
. TRBJ1-5 few TRBV6-1 CASSVTGSGNQPQHF TGTGCCAGCAGTGTCACAGGGAGCGGCAATCAGCCCCAGCATTTT
. TRBJ1-2 few TRBV14 CASSQATDTNYGYTF TGTGCCAGCAGCCAAGCGACAGACACTAACTATGGCTACACCTTC
TRBD1 TRBJ2-3 few TRBV6-1 CASSDRQGASTDTQYF TGTGCCAGCAGTGACAGACAGGGGGCTTCGACAGATACGCAGTATTTT
. TRBJ1-3 . TRBV5-4 CASSLYGSGNTIYF TGTGCCAGCAGCTTATACGGCTCTGGAAACACCATATATTTT
TRBD2 TRBJ2-7 few TRBV11-2 CASSLGWGRLAGGREQYF TGTGCCAGCAGCTTAGGATGGGGCCGACTAGCGGGAGGGCGTGAGCAGTACTTC
. TRBJ1-1 few TRBV6-5 CASSSFEVRRNTEAFF TGTGCCAGCAGTTCCTTCGAGGTGCGCAGGAACACTGAAGCTTTCTTT
TRBD1 TRBJ2-7 few TRBV19 CATGDRPYYEQYF TGTGCCACTGGGGACAGGCCCTACTACGAGCAGTACTTC
TRBD1 TRBJ1-5 few TRBV11-1 CASSQDRGQPQHF TGTGCCAGCAGCCAAGACAGGGGACAGCCCCAGCATTTT
. TRBJ2-1 . TRBV10-3 CAISELNEQFF TGTGCCATCAGTGAGCTCAATGAGCAGTTCTTC
. TRBJ2-2 . TRBV25-1 CASTAVTAPNTGELFF TGTGCCAGCACCGCGGTGACGGCCCCGAACACCGGGGAGCTGTTTTTT
TRBD2 TRBJ2-1 few TRBV6-1 CATKLAGGPGDEQFF TGTGCCACCAAACTAGCGGGAGGGCCGGGGGATGAGCAGTTCTTC
. TRBJ2-7 few TRBV28 CASSLQVYEQYF TGTGCCAGCAGTTTACAGGTGTACGAGCAGTACTTC
TRBD1 TRBJ1-1 many TRBV28 CATYVPGQGLGTEAFF TGTGCCACCTACGTCCCGGGACAGGGTTTGGGCACTGAAGCTTTCTTT